The 9 T cell receptor beta chains reported below all come from one sample, sequenced in a study of post-analysis software for immune sequencing data. What these receptors recognize is not known. Prepared libraries of TCR beta cDNA carried unique molecular identifiers. In TCRdb, the PCR reads were re-called with MiXCR into one record per CDR3 protein. The sample holds 750,000 to 950,000 distinct CDR3 sequences, about 53% seen once. Study-wide points: About 5 TRBV segments appeared more often in patients than in controls, and TRBV5-6, TRBV5-1 and TRBV20-1 were among these.

The sequenced sample was blood. All receptors come from a girl under 18 with multiple sclerosis.

This clonotype was picked up a small number of times. V is TRBV10-3 and J is TRBJ2-5, with D possibly being TRBD1 or TRBD2 (5 bases each). The CDR3 is made up of 13 amino acids. The germline V and J ends were trimmed by 4 bases and 0 bases, with 6 bases remaining between them. The germline V gene has CDR1 ENHRY and CDR2 SYGVKD. CDR3 nucleotide sequence: TGTGCCATCAGTGGGGGGTACCAAGAGACCCAGTACTTC. Translation: CAISGGYQETQYF.

This clonotype has a handful of counts. The V and J genes are TRBV7-6 and TRBJ2-6; D remains ambiguous. The CDR3 has 18 residues. Trimming left V 1 base short and J 0 bases short, with 13 bases between. The germline CDR1 and CDR2 sequences are SGHVS and FNYEAQ. The CDR3 loop is CASSLEARSSSGANVLTF. The CDR3 region has the DNA TGTGCCAGCAGCTTAGAGGCCAGGTCAAGCTCTGGGGCCAACGTCCTGACTTTC.

The V call is TRBV15, the J call TRBJ2-1; possibly TRBD2 for D (5 bases). The V gene lost 4 bases and the J gene lost 6 bases, with 10 bases spanning the gap. The CDR3 length is 13 residues. Germline CDR1 reads LNHNV; CDR2 reads YYDKDF (reference sequence). The CDR3 loop is CATSTSGTNEQFF. CDR3 DNA sequence: TGTGCCACCAGCACGAGCGGTACCAATGAGCAGTTCTTC. The full variable domain, rest sourced from reference TRBV15 and TRBJ2-1, is DAMVIQNPRYQVTQFGKPVTLSCSQTLNHNVMYWYQQKSSQAPKLLFHYYDKDFNNEADTPDNFQSRRPNTSFCFLDIRSPGLGDTAMYLCATSTSGTNEQFFGPGTRLTVL.

There are a few counts of this clonotype. An end of the junction differs from the germline gene, which may be a read error. V usage is TRBV5-1 and J usage is TRBJ2-6; a weak D match, TRBD1 (6 bases). There are 15 residues in the CDR3. Germline V CDR1 and CDR2: SGHRS, YFSETQ. CDR3 nucleotides: TGTGCCAGCAGCTTAGGACAGACAGGGGCCAACGTCCTGACTTTC. Translation: CASSLGQTGANVLTF.

The V call is TRBV4-2, the J call TRBJ1-1, with TRBD1 as a possible D gene (5 bases). Germline CDR1 LGHNA, CDR2 YNFKEQ. Between the trimmed V and J ends, which lost 1 base and 3 bases, there was a span of 12 bases. The CDR3 has 15 residues. The CDR3 is CASSQAMVGDTEAFF. CDR3 nucleotides: TGTGCCAGCAGCCAAGCGATGGTGGGGGACACTGAAGCTTTCTTT.

This chain connects TRBV4-1 to TRBJ2-7; 9 bases fit TRBD2. The CDR3 runs 17 residues. Germline-derived CDR1 and CDR2 are MGHRA and YSYEKL. Trimming at V came to 1 base and at J to 1 base, leaving 8 bases not matched to a gene. CDR3 residues: CASSQVRAGGPSYEQYF. DNA for the CDR3: TGCGCCAGCAGCCAAGTTCGCGCGGGAGGGCCGTCCTACGAGCAGTACTTC.

The chain joins TRBV10-3 to TRBJ1-1, with D hard to call. The CDR3 contains 14 residues. CDR1 is ENHRY and CDR2 is SYGVKD in the germline V gene. Trimming stripped 4 bases from V and 6 bases from J, with 15 bases between. The CDR3, as DNA: TGTGCCATCAGTGTAGAGTCCCCATACGCTGAAGCTTTCTTT. Amino acid sequence: CAISVESPYAEAFF.

This clonotype turned up a few times. The rearrangement uses TRBV5-1 and TRBJ2-5; 14 bases line up with TRBD2. The J segment lost 4 bases and the V segment lost 4 bases, leaving 6 bases of the junction unmatched. Germline values: CDR1 SGHRS, CDR2 YFSETQ. The CDR3 extends over 16 amino acids. CDR3 DNA: TGCGCCAGCAGCGCCTCCGGGACTAGCGGGAGAGAGACCCAGTACTTC. Protein sequence: CASSASGTSGRETQYF.

The chain is built from TRBV14 and TRBJ2-3; the match to TRBD2 covers 9 bases. CDR3 size: 16 residues. CDR1 and CDR2 (germline): SGHDN, FVKESK. With V trimmed by 1 base and J by 4 bases, 6 bases remained unmatched. CDR3 DNA: TGTGCCAGCAGCCAAGGCGGGGGGGCGTTCGCAGATACGCAGTATTTT. Translating it yields CASSQGGGAFADTQYF.